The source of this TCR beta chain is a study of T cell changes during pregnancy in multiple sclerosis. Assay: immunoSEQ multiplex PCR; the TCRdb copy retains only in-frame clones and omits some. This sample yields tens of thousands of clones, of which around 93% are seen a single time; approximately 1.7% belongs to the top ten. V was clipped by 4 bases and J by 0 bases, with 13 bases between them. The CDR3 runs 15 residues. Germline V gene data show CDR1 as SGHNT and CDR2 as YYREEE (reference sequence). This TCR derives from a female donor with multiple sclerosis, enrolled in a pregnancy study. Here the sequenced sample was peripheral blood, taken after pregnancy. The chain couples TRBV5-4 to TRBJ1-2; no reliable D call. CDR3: CASSPGGRTNYGYTF. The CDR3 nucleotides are TGTGCCAGCAGCCCTGGCGGCAGAACTAACTATGGCTACACCTTC.